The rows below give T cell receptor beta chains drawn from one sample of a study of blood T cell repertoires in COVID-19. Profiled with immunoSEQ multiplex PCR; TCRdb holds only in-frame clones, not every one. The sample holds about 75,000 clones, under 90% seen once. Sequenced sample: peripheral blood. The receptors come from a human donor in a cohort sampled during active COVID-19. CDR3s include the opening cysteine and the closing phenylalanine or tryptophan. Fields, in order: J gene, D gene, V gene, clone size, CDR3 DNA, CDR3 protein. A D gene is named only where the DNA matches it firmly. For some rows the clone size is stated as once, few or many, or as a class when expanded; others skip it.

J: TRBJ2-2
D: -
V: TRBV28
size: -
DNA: TGTGCCGTGCCCGGCCGAGACTCTTACAACGGGGAGCTGTTTTTT
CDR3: CAVPGRDSYNGELFF

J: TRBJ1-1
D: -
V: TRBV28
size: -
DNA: TGTGCCAGCAGCGTTCGTGTTGTTCGGGGGACTGAAGCTTTCTTT
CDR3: CASSVRVVRGTEAFF

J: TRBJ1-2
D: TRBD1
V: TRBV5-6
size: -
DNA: TGTGCCAGCAGCCGGGCCGGGACAGGGAGGGACTACACCTTC
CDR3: CASSRAGTGRDYTF

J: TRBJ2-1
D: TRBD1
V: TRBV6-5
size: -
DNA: TGTGCCAGCAGTTACTCGACAGGGAGTCGGCAGTTCTTC
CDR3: CASSYSTGSRQFF

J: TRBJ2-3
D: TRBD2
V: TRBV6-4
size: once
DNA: TGTGCCAGCAGTGAGGGTAGCGGGGGCACAGATACGCAGTATTTT
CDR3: CASSEGSGGTDTQYF

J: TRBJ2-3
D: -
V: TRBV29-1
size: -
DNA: TGCAGCGTTGAGGGGCAGGACACAGATACGCAGTATTTT
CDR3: CSVEGQDTDTQYF

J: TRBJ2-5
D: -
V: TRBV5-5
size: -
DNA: TGTGCCAGCAGCCCAGGAGGGTACGAGACCCAGTACTTC
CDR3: CASSPGGYETQYF

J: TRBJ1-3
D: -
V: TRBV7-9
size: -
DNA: TGTGCCAGCAGCTTAACTGAGAGGGCGGCTGGAAACACCATATATTTT
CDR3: CASSLTERAAGNTIYF

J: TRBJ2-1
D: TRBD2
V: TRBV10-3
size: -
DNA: TGTGCCATCAGCGGCGGGGGGGCCACCTACAATGAGCAGTTCTTC
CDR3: CAISGGGATYNEQFF

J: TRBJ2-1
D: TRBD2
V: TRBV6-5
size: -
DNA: TGTGCCAGCAGTCCTGCGACTAGCGGGAGCTATGAGCAGTTCTTC
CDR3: CASSPATSGSYEQFF

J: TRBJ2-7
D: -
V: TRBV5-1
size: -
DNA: TGCGCCAGCAAAGGGGCAGGGAAACCCTACGAGCAGTACTTC
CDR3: CASKGAGKPYEQYF

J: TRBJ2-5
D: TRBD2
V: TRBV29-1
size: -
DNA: TGCAGCGTTGAATTATTAGCGGGAGCTGGAGAGACCCAGTACTTC
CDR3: CSVELLAGAGETQYF

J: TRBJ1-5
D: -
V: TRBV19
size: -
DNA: TGTGCCAGTAGTATAGCGAAAGGTCGGGTCCATCAGCCCCAGCATTTT
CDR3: CASSIAKGRVHQPQHF

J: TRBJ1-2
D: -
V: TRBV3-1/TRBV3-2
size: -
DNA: TGTGCCAGCAGCCCCCTAGCCGGCTACTATGGCTACACCTTC
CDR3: CASSPLAGYYGYTF

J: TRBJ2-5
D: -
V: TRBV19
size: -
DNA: TGTGCCAGTAGTACCGACGCACAGGGAACGCAAGAGACCCAGTACTTC
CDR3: CASSTDAQGTQETQYF

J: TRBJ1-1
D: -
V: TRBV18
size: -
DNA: TGTGCCAGCTCTCGGCCAGGGTCTAACACTGAAGCTTTCTTT
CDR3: CASSRPGSNTEAFF